These T cell receptor beta chains were read from a single sample in a study of cytomegalovirus exposure and HLA in healthy donors. TCRdb's table, derived via immunoSEQ multiplex PCR, lists solely in-frame clones and lacks some. The data show about 110,000 clones, with 79% seen just once and around 3.1% held by the top ten. The sequenced sample consisted of PBMCs. The source is a woman aged 40 to 55 in good health and CMV-seronegative. Each CDR3 is given with its conserved first and last residue. The order of the fields is CDR3 protein, CDR3 DNA, V gene, J gene, clone size, D gene. D genes are given only for firm matches. The size field is filled for only some rows; it gives once, few, many or a size class.

CDR3 protein: CASSGPLGQFETQYF
CDR3 DNA: TGTGCCAGCAGCGGACCGCTAGGACAGTTTGAGACCCAGTACTTC
V gene: TRBV5-4
J gene: TRBJ2-5
clone size: -
D gene: -

CDR3 protein: CASSPGVPREQYF
CDR3 DNA: TGTGCCAGCAGCCCAGGGGTCCCTCGGGAGCAGTACTTC
V gene: TRBV7-2
J gene: TRBJ2-7
clone size: few
D gene: -

CDR3 protein: CASSENTGGTEAFF
CDR3 DNA: TGTGCCAGCAGTGAAAATACAGGGGGTACTGAAGCTTTCTTT
V gene: TRBV6-1
J gene: TRBJ1-1
clone size: -
D gene: TRBD1

CDR3 protein: CASSVDRHNEQFF
CDR3 DNA: TGTGCCAGCAGCGTCGACAGGCACAATGAGCAGTTCTTC
V gene: TRBV7-2
J gene: TRBJ2-1
clone size: few
D gene: -

CDR3 protein: CASSRQTYTEAFF
CDR3 DNA: TGTGCCAGCAGCCGACAGACCTACACTGAAGCTTTCTTT
V gene: TRBV28
J gene: TRBJ1-1
clone size: few
D gene: -

CDR3 protein: CASSYNSRENTIYF
CDR3 DNA: TGTGCCAGCAGTTACAACTCGAGGGAAAACACCATATATTTT
V gene: TRBV6-5
J gene: TRBJ1-3
clone size: -
D gene: -

CDR3 protein: CASSISGAYNEQFF
CDR3 DNA: TGCGCCAGCAGTATTAGCGGGGCGTACAATGAGCAGTTCTTC
V gene: TRBV10-2
J gene: TRBJ2-1
clone size: -
D gene: TRBD2

CDR3 protein: CAWSVVGRGTDTQYF
CDR3 DNA: TGTGCCTGGAGTGTAGTCGGGAGAGGCACAGATACGCAGTATTTT
V gene: TRBV30
J gene: TRBJ2-3
clone size: -
D gene: -

CDR3 protein: CASSYPGQKAYEQYF
CDR3 DNA: TGTGCCAGCAGTTACCCGGGACAGAAAGCCTACGAGCAGTACTTC
V gene: TRBV6-5
J gene: TRBJ2-7
clone size: -
D gene: TRBD1

CDR3 protein: CASSGHRDKDYGYTF
CDR3 DNA: TGTGCCAGCAGCGGTCACAGGGACAAGGACTATGGCTACACCTTC
V gene: TRBV7-8
J gene: TRBJ1-2
clone size: -
D gene: -

CDR3 protein: CAISGRTSGRAPSSYNEQFF
CDR3 DNA: TGTGCCATCAGTGGAAGGACTAGCGGGAGGGCCCCGAGCTCCTACAATGAGCAGTTCTTC
V gene: TRBV10-3
J gene: TRBJ2-1
clone size: -
D gene: TRBD2

CDR3 protein: CASSLPGTIYEQYF
CDR3 DNA: TGTGCCAGCAGCTTACCCGGGACTATCTACGAGCAGTACTTC
V gene: TRBV7-9
J gene: TRBJ2-7
clone size: once
D gene: TRBD2